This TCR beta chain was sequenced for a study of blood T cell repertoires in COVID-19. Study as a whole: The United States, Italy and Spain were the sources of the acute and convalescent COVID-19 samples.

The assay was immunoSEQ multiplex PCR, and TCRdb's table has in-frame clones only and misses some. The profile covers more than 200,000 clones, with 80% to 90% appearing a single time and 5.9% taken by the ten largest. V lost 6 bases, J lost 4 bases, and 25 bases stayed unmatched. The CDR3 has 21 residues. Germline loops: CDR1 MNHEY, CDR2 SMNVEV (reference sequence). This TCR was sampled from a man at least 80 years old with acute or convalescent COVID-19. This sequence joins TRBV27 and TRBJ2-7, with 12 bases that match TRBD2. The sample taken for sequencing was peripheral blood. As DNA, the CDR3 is TGTGCCAGCAGCGCGCAGGGGGGCAAGTCACTAACTAGCGGGAGGTGGTACGAGCAGTACTTC. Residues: CASSAQGGKSLTSGRWYEQYF.